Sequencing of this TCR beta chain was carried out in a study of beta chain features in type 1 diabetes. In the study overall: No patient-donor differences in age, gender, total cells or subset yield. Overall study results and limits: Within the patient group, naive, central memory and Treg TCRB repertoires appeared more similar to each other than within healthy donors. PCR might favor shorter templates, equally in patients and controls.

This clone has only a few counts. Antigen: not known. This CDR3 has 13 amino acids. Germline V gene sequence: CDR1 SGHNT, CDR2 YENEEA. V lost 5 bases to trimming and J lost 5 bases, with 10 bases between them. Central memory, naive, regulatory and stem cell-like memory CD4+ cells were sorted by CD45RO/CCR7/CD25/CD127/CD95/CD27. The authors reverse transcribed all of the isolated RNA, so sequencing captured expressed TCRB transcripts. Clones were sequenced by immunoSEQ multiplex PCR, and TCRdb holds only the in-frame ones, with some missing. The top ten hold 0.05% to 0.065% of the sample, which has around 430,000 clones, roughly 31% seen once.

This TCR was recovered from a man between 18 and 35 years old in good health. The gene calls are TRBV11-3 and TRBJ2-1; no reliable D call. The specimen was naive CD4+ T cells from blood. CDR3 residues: CASSLGSHNEQFF. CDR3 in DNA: TGTGCCAGCAGCCTTGGAAGTCACAATGAGCAGTTCTTC.